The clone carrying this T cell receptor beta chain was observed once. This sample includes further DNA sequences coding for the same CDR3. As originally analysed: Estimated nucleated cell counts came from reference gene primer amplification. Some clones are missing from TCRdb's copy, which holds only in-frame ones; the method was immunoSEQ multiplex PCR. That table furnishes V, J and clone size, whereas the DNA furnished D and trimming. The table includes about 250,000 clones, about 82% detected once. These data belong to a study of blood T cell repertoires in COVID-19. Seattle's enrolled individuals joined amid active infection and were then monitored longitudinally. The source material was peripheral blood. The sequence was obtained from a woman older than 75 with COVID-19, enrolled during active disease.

This CDR3 is CASSQDLVQPQHF. The CDR3 bases are TGTGCCAGCAGCCAAGATCTAGTTCAGCCCCAGCATTTT. J is TRBJ1-5 and V is TRBV3-1 (or the pseudogene TRBV3-2); D is undetermined. Trimming pared 0 bases from V and 6 bases from J, leaving 6 bases between. Germline V CDR1 and CDR2: LGHDT, YNNKEL (reference sequence). CDR3 length: 13 residues.